A selection of T cell receptor beta chains follows, all from one sample in a study of vaccination effects on CD4 cells after COVID-19. Their antigen targets remain unknown. The method was immunoSEQ multiplex PCR; TCRdb's version includes in-frame clones alone and lacks a portion of them. The data hold around 71,000 clones, with about 65% observed a single time. The sample was CD4+ T cells from PBMCs cultured with HCoV-OC43 spike peptides, taken before COVID-19 vaccination. Receptors were obtained from a human donor who received a COVID-19 vaccine. Each CDR3 is given with its conserved first and last residue. D genes are given only for firm matches. Size tells how often a clone was seen (once, few, many) or the class of an expanded clone, and some rows leave it out.

-,TRBV27,15,TRBJ2-5,-,CASSLLGGSQETQYF,TGTGCCAGCAGTTTACTTGGGGGCTCCCAAGAGACCCAGTACTTC
-,TRBV29-1,13,TRBJ2-3,-,CSVERQSTDTQYF,TGCAGCGTTGAAAGGCAAAGCACAGATACGCAGTATTTT
TRBD1,TRBV9,16,TRBJ1-2,-,CASSVGSQGGLYGYTF,TGTGCCAGCAGCGTAGGTTCCCAGGGGGGCCTCTATGGCTACACCTTC
-,TRBV27,16,TRBJ1-3,-,CASSSGPPSSGNTIYF,TGTGCCAGCAGTTCGGGACCGCCGAGCTCTGGAAACACCATATATTTT
TRBD1,TRBV18,14,TRBJ1-2,-,CASSETGGSYGYTF,TGTGCCAGCTCGGAAACAGGGGGCTCTTATGGCTACACCTTC
-,TRBV21-1,16,TRBJ1-1,-,CASSTSGTGSSTEAFF,TGTGCCAGCAGCACCTCCGGGACAGGGTCTTCCACTGAAGCTTTCTTT
-,TRBV6-1,13,TRBJ2-5,once,CASSEMTIETQYF,TGTGCCAGCAGTGAAATGACAATAGAGACCCAGTACTTC
-,TRBV29-1,13,TRBJ1-4,-,CSVESEANEKLFF,TGCAGCGTTGAGTCAGAAGCCAATGAAAAACTGTTTTTT
TRBD2,TRBV2,17,TRBJ2-3,-,CASSEGTSGASTDTQYF,TGTGCCAGCAGTGAAGGGACTAGCGGGGCTAGCACAGATACGCAGTATTTT
-,TRBV19,17,TRBJ2-1,-,CASSPSRSRYPYNEQFF,TGTGCCAGTAGCCCGTCCAGGTCCAGGTACCCCTACAATGAGCAGTTCTTC
TRBD1,TRBV18,19,TRBJ1-5,few,CASSPPQGQGERLDQPQHF,TGTGCCAGCTCACCTCCACAAGGACAGGGCGAAAGGCTCGATCAGCCCCAGCATTTT
TRBD1,TRBV29-1,15,TRBJ2-2,few,CSVSLGQANTGELFF,TGCAGCGTTTCTCTCGGACAGGCGAACACCGGGGAGCTGTTTTTT
-,TRBV19,11,TRBJ1-3,-,CASSIGNTIYF,TGTGCCAGTAGTATCGGAAACACCATATATTTT
-,TRBV18,12,TRBJ1-4,few,CASTNGESKLFF,TGTGCCAGCACTAATGGGGAGAGTAAACTGTTTTTT
-,TRBV5-1,16,TRBJ1-6,-,CASSLTGPTNNSPLHF,TGCGCCAGCAGCTTGACCGGGCCAACCAATAATTCACCCCTCCACTTT
TRBD1,TRBV7-9,13,TRBJ2-1,-,CASSLSTGNEQFF,TGTGCCAGCAGCTTATCGACAGGGAATGAGCAGTTCTTC
TRBD1,TRBV6-5,15,TRBJ1-6,few,CASSYSSGGGSPLHF,TGTGCCAGCAGTTACTCGTCAGGGGGCGGATCACCCCTCCACTTT
TRBD1,TRBV2,18,TRBJ1-1,-,CASSDFPGTVVWNTEAFF,TGTGCCAGCAGTGATTTCCCGGGGACAGTCGTGTGGAACACTGAAGCTTTCTTT
-,TRBV12-3/TRBV12-4,12,TRBJ1-1,-,CASTFRSTEAFF,TGTGCCAGCACCTTCAGGAGCACTGAAGCTTTCTTT
-,TRBV5-1,16,TRBJ2-3,-,CASSFLSGTSTDTQYF,TGCGCCAGCAGCTTTTTATCAGGGACTAGCACAGATACGCAGTATTTT
-,TRBV11-3,14,TRBJ2-3,-,CASSSRDHTDTQYF,TGTGCCAGCAGCTCTCGGGACCACACAGATACGCAGTATTTT
-,TRBV29-1,13,TRBJ1-6,-,CSVAREPSSPLHF,TGCAGCGTTGCCCGGGAGCCTAGTTCACCCCTCCACTTT
TRBD1,TRBV5-6,15,TRBJ1-5,-,CASSPWTGVYQPQHF,TGTGCCAGCAGCCCCTGGACAGGGGTGTATCAGCCCCAGCATTTT
TRBD1,TRBV5-1,14,TRBJ1-2,-,CASSFRGTDYGYTF,TGCGCCAGCAGCTTTCGAGGGACAGACTATGGCTACACCTTC
TRBD1,TRBV6-5,14,TRBJ2-3,-,CASSYRTGIDTQYF,TGTGCCAGCAGTTACAGGACAGGGATAGATACGCAGTATTTT
-,TRBV7-9,17,TRBJ1-5,-,CASSLVVGGTGNQPQHF,TGTGCCAGCAGCTTAGTGGTCGGGGGTACAGGCAATCAGCCCCAGCATTTT
-,TRBV5-1,15,TRBJ2-2,few,CASSQTEVNTGELFF,TGCGCCAGCAGCCAGACGGAGGTGAACACCGGGGAGCTGTTTTTT
-,TRBV6-1,15,TRBJ1-1,-,CASSEAAPSRAEAFF,TGTGCCAGCAGTGAAGCCGCCCCCTCCCGGGCTGAAGCTTTCTTT
-,TRBV7-2,15,TRBJ2-2,-,CASSLKRTAHGELFF,TGTGCCAGCAGCTTAAAAAGGACAGCACACGGGGAGCTGTTTTTT
-,TRBV5-7,15,TRBJ1-5,few,CASSLEWAHPRPQHF,TGTGCCAGCAGCTTGGAGTGGGCCCATCCGAGGCCCCAGCATTTT
-,TRBV7-2,15,TRBJ1-6,few,CASSLMAGDNSPLHF,TGTGCCAGCAGCTTAATGGCAGGTGATAATTCACCCCTCCACTTT
TRBD1,TRBV9,14,TRBJ2-5,few,CASSVDRGQETQYF,TGTGCCAGCAGCGTCGACAGGGGGCAAGAGACCCAGTACTTC
TRBD1,TRBV7-9,14,TRBJ2-1,once,CASSRTGELNEQFF,TGTGCCAGCAGCCGGACAGGGGAATTGAATGAGCAGTTCTTC
-,TRBV27,13,TRBJ1-1,medium-sized,CASSLFGGLEAFF,TGTGCCAGCAGTTTGTTTGGGGGTCTTGAAGCTTTCTTT
-,TRBV6-5,12,TRBJ2-5,-,CASSAGTGTQYF,TGTGCCAGCAGCGCCGGGACGGGGACCCAGTACTTC
TRBD1,TRBV4-1,17,TRBJ1-1,-,CASSPGQGERVGTEAFF,TGCGCCAGCAGCCCGGGACAGGGGGAGCGGGTTGGGACTGAAGCTTTCTTT
-,TRBV7-2,15,TRBJ1-5,-,CASSLDGSGNQPQHF,TGTGCCAGCAGCTTAGACGGGTCAGGCAATCAGCCCCAGCATTTT
-,TRBV5-5,12,TRBJ1-2,-,CASSRTAETKLF,TGTGCCAGCAGCCGGACGGCCGAAACAAAACTCTTC
TRBD2,TRBV7-3,19,TRBJ2-1,-,CASIPSGSGGAFGWDEQFF,TGTGCCAGCATCCCCTCGGGTAGCGGGGGGGCCTTTGGGTGGGATGAGCAGTTCTTC
-,TRBV18,15,TRBJ1-1,-,CASSPFTGAPFEAFF,TGTGCCAGCTCACCATTTACAGGCGCGCCCTTTGAAGCTTTCTTT
-,TRBV2,16,TRBJ1-3,-,CASRRPGTSSGNTIYF,TGTGCCAGCAGGCGACCCGGAACAAGCTCTGGAAACACCATATATTTT
-,TRBV6-5,13,TRBJ1-1,-,CASTPTRNTEAFF,TGTGCCAGCACCCCGACAAGGAACACTGAAGCTTTCTTT
-,TRBV24-1,16,TRBJ2-3,once,CATSDLMPGAGDTQYF,TGTGCCACCAGTGATTTGATGCCAGGGGCAGGAGATACGCAGTATTTT
-,TRBV6-5,15,TRBJ1-1,-,CASTTRPQANTEAFF,TGTGCCAGCACAACCAGGCCCCAGGCAAACACTGAAGCTTTCTTT